The rows below give T cell receptor beta chains drawn from one sample of a study of blood T cells in healthy people across ages. TCRdb independently ran MiXCR on the 5' RACE reads; one entry per CDR3 protein. The sample has approximately 810,000 distinct CDR3 sequences; roughly 40% are singletons. Specimen: blood. The receptors were gathered from a young man in good health. Both conserved end residues are part of each CDR3. A D gene is named only where the DNA matches it firmly. A row's size may be missing; if present it is once, few, many or a size class.

J gene | V gene | clone size | D gene | CDR3 DNA | CDR3 protein
TRBJ1-2 | TRBV2 | many | TRBD1 | TGTGCCAGCAAAGTGCAGGGGGCGAAACCGAGGAACTATGGCTACACCTTC | CASKVQGAKPRNYGYTF
TRBJ2-3 | TRBV5-6 | NA | NA | TGTGCCAGCAGCTTGGGGTTTTCCCGCACAGATACGCAGTATTTT | CASSLGFSRTDTQYF
TRBJ2-7 | TRBV18 | few | NA | TGTGCCAGCTCACCAGGGAAGGGTCCCTACAATGAGCAGTACTTC | CASSPGKGPYNEQYF
TRBJ1-5 | TRBV6-5 | NA | NA | TGTGCCAGCAGTCTGGGCAAGTATCAGCCCCAGCATTTT | CASSLGKYQPQHF
TRBJ2-7 | TRBV5-1 | NA | NA | TGCGCCAGCAGCTTGGTACCGGAATACGAGCAGTACTTC | CASSLVPEYEQYF
TRBJ2-3 | TRBV5-1 | NA | NA | TGCGCCAGCAGACGAGGGACACCCGGGTCCACAACAGATACGCAGTATTTT | CASRRGTPGSTTDTQYF
TRBJ2-1 | TRBV18 | NA | NA | TGTGCCAGCTCACCATCAGACTACAATGAGCAGTTCTTC | CASSPSDYNEQFF
TRBJ2-5 | TRBV4-3 | many | TRBD1 | TGCGCCAGCAGCCAAGATTTCGGGACAGGGGTCAGCCACCAAGAGACCCAGTACTTC | CASSQDFGTGVSHQETQYF
TRBJ2-7 | TRBV20-1 | few | TRBD2 | TGCAGTGCTAGAGGTGCTAGCGGGGCATCCTCCTACAATGAGCAGTACTTC | CSARGASGASSYNEQYF
TRBJ2-5 | TRBV20-1 | few | TRBD2 | TGCAGTGCCTTGCCTAGCGGGGGATCTTCCCAGTACTTC | CSALPSGGSSQYF
TRBJ2-7 | TRBV10-3 | NA | TRBD1 | TGTGCCATCAGTGAGGACAGGGTATTCGAGCAGTACTTC | CAISEDRVFEQYF
TRBJ2-1 | TRBV30 | once | TRBD2 | TGTGCCTGGAGTGGGACTAGTGGCTACAATGAGCAGTTCTTC | CAWSGTSGYNEQFF
TRBJ2-6 | TRBV11-1 | many | NA | TGTGCTAGCAGCTTAGGTGCCTCTGGGGCCAACGTCCTGACTTTC | CASSLGASGANVLTF
TRBJ2-7 | TRBV6-2/TRBV6-3 | NA | NA | TGTGCCAGCAGTTATGCGATCTCCTACGAGCAGTACTTC | CASSYAISYEQYF
TRBJ1-1 | TRBV6-5 | NA | NA | TGTGCCAGCAGCAGGGGACGGAACGAAGCTTTCTTT | CASSRGRNEAFF
TRBJ2-4 | TRBV29-1 | NA | NA | TGCAGCGTTGCGCATAGGATAGCCAAAAACATTCAGTACTTC | CSVAHRIAKNIQYF
TRBJ2-2 | TRBV4-2 | NA | TRBD1 | TGTGCCAGCAGCCCCTATCAGACAGGGGTTAACGGGGAGCTGTTTTTT | CASSPYQTGVNGELFF
TRBJ1-1 | TRBV27 | NA | TRBD1 | TGTGCCAGCACACCTGGGGGCAGGGGGGGGCTTGAAGCTTTCTTT | CASTPGGRGGLEAFF
TRBJ2-2 | TRBV12-3/TRBV12-4 | few | NA | TGTGCCAGCGGGGAAGGCGGCGGGGAGCTGTTTTTT | CASGEGGGELFF
TRBJ2-3 | TRBV9 | NA | NA | TGTGCCAGCAGCGTAGACCCCCGAAGGTCAGATACGCAGTATTTT | CASSVDPRRSDTQYF
TRBJ2-5 | TRBV2 | NA | TRBD2 | TGTGCCAGCAGTGCTAGAGAAACTTGGACTAGCGGCCAAGAGACCCAGTACTTC | CASSARETWTSGQETQYF
TRBJ2-3 | TRBV12-3/TRBV12-4 | NA | TRBD2 | TGTGCCATCGCGGGGGGCCGGTCTATAGATACGCAGTATTTT | CAIAGGRSIDTQYF
TRBJ1-6 | TRBV20-1 | few | NA | TGCAGTGCTCAACGGGGTCGGCTGAGCTCCTATAATTCACCCCTCCACTTT | CSAQRGRLSSYNSPLHF
TRBJ1-5 | TRBV20-1 | NA | NA | TGCAGTGCTAGCGGGACACGCTCTATCAATCCCCAGCATTTT | CSASGTRSINPQHF
TRBJ2-1 | TRBV10-2 | many | NA | TGCGCCAGCAGTGAGTCGAGGTACTCCTACAATGAGCAGTTCTTC | CASSESRYSYNEQFF
TRBJ2-7 | TRBV20-1 | NA | NA | TGCAGTGCTAGAGATGTGACAGGACTGGCCTACGAGCAGTACTTC | CSARDVTGLAYEQYF
TRBJ2-1 | TRBV20-1 | many | NA | TGCAGTGCTAGACCAATCGGGGTCAATGAGCAGTTCTTC | CSARPIGVNEQFF
TRBJ1-5 | TRBV27 | NA | NA | TGTGCCAGCAGTTTTGGGGGCACTCAGCCCCAGCATTTT | CASSFGGTQPQHF
TRBJ1-5 | TRBV20-1 | few | TRBD1 | TGCAGTGCTAGGGGGACAGGGGGGGATCAGCCCCAGCATTTT | CSARGTGGDQPQHF